Below, 29 T cell receptor beta chains from the same sample are listed, as sequenced in a study of CD8+ T cells in alopecia areata. Treatment of the sample: oral pan-JAK inhibitor, 5-10 mg twice daily. Extracted RNA was reverse transcribed into cDNA, the sequencing template. The protocol was immunoSEQ multiplex PCR, while the TCRdb copy is restricted to in-frame clones and leaves out a portion. The table includes about 270,000 clones, about 60% detected once. The source was CD4+ T cells sorted from blood, collected around week 52, from a patient treated with tofacitinib. The source is a human donor with alopecia areata.

This chain links TRBV7-2 with TRBJ2-3; 8 bases map to TRBD1. The germline V gene has CDR1 SGHTA and CDR2 FQGNSA. The CDR3 is made up of 15 amino acids. The V segment lost 0 bases and the J segment 3 bases; nucleotides outside the gene matches: 2. CDR3 sequence reads: CASSLAGTGTDTQYF. The CDR3 coding sequence is TGTGCCAGCAGCTTAGCCGGGACAGGTACAGATACGCAGTATTTT.

The chain couples TRBV2 to TRBJ1-5; no definite D call. The CDR3 loop spans 15 amino acids. Trimming left V 6 bases short and J 2 bases short, with 14 bases between. Germline V gene sequence: CDR1 SNHLY, CDR2 FYNNEI. CDR3 region: CASRSGPGGNQPQHF. Here the CDR3 DNA reads TGTGCCAGCAGATCGGGTCCCGGCGGCAATCAGCCCCAGCATTTT.

The chain has TRBV20-1 and TRBJ1-6, with no clear D. The CDR3 contains 11 residues. The V gene lost 6 bases and the J gene lost 8 bases, with 8 bases spanning the gap. CDR1 DFQATT and CDR2 SNEGSKA come from the germline V gene (reference sequence). CDR3 loop: CSAARDSPLHF. The CDR3 DNA reads TGCAGTGCCGCCCGGGATTCACCCCTCCACTTT.

The chain recombines TRBV29-1 with TRBJ2-5; maybe TRBD1 (5 bases). CDR1 and CDR2 (germline): SQVTM, ANQGSEA. V shed 6 bases and J shed 5 bases, with 10 bases lying between them. The CDR3 is 11 residues long. The DNA of the CDR3 is TGCAGCGTCGCAGGGCAGGAGACCCAGTACTTC. Protein sequence: CSVAGQETQYF.

The rearrangement uses TRBV18 and TRBJ2-2; no firm D call. The CDR3 loop spans 15 amino acids. Trimming left V 3 bases short and J 0 bases short, with 8 bases between. CDR1 is KGHSH, CDR2 LQKENI, per germline. The CDR3 DNA sequence: TGTGCCAGCTCACCCATAGACGCGAACACCGGGGAGCTGTTTTTT. Translating it yields CASSPIDANTGELFF.

The CDR3 nucleotides are TGCAGCGTTGGGTCGGGGAGGTACAATGAGCAGTTCTTC. Translation: CSVGSGRYNEQFF. The gene calls are TRBV29-1 and TRBJ2-1; TRBD2 might be the D (6 bases). This CDR3 spans 13 amino acids. V was clipped by 4 bases and J by 4 bases, with 11 bases between them. Germline CDR1 SQVTM, CDR2 ANQGSEA.

The rearrangement uses TRBV6-5 and TRBJ1-2; no reliable D call. This CDR3 comprises 11 residues. From germline, CDR1 is MNHEY and CDR2 SVGAGI. V dropped 5 bases and J dropped 9 bases, with 10 bases sitting between them. The CDR3 spells CASSEAMSYTF. Here the CDR3 DNA reads TGTGCCAGCAGTGAGGCTATGAGCTACACCTTC.

V and J are TRBV10-3 and TRBJ2-5; 9 bases match TRBD2. The CDR3 contains 15 residues. The ends lost 4 bases at V and 1 base at J; junction bases unmatched: 4. Germline assignment: CDR1 ENHRY and CDR2 SYGVKD. The CDR3 bases are TGTGCCATCAGTGCCCTAGCGGGGACCCAAGAGACCCAGTACTTC. Protein: CAISALAGTQETQYF.

The V and J genes are TRBV30 and TRBJ2-5, with no clear D. Per germline, CDR1 GTSNPN and CDR2 SVGIG (reference sequence). CDR3 length equals 14 residues. V was clipped by 1 base and J by 4 bases, with 13 bases between them. The CDR3: CAWSAMALGETQYF. The CDR3 coding sequence is TGTGCCTGGAGTGCAATGGCCCTAGGAGAGACCCAGTACTTC.

The CDR3 loop reads CASSPWTGLGNTEAFF. The CDR3 coding sequence is TGTGCCAGCTCACCGTGGACAGGGCTCGGGAACACTGAAGCTTTCTTT. The chain joins TRBV18 to TRBJ1-1; 8 nucleotides agree with TRBD1. The V gene's germline CDR1 is KGHSH and CDR2 LQKENI. The CDR3 runs to 16 residues. Trimming at V came to 3 bases and at J to 1 base, leaving 7 bases not matched to a gene.

The chain is built from TRBV6-5 and TRBJ2-4; D is unresolved. V dropped 5 bases and J dropped 0 bases, with 5 bases sitting between them. Germline CDR1 reads MNHEY; CDR2 reads SVGAGI. The CDR3 length is 13 residues. As DNA, the CDR3 is TGTGCCAGCAGTGACATAGCCAAAAACATTCAGTACTTC. This sequence encodes CASSDIAKNIQYF.

The chain carries TRBV7-2 and TRBJ1-1; no definite D call. Per germline, CDR1 SGHTA and CDR2 FQGNSA. The CDR3 loop spans 13 amino acids. Trimming removed 5 bases from V and 8 bases from J, with 15 bases in between. The DNA of the CDR3 is TGTGCCAGCAGCCTCGGGCCTCCGGCGGAAGCTTTCTTT. Translation: CASSLGPPAEAFF.

In the case of this clone: Other nucleotide sequences from this sample produce the same CDR3. The genes are TRBV5-1 and TRBJ2-5; perhaps TRBD2 as D (6 bases). The CDR3 totals 13 residues. Trimming removed 2 bases at V and 1 base at J, with 6 bases between. Germline V gene data show CDR1 as SGHRS and CDR2 as YFSETQ. This chain's CDR3 is CASSFGSQETQYF. DNA for the CDR3: TGCGCCAGCAGCTTCGGGAGCCAAGAGACCCAGTACTTC.

This chain links TRBV27 with TRBJ1-6; D is unresolved. The CDR3 is 12 amino acids. V was cut by 5 bases and J by 10 bases, with 9 bases left in between. Germline-derived CDR1 and CDR2 are MNHEY and SMNVEV (reference sequence). DNA for the CDR3: TGTGCCAGCAGTCTCCCCGGGTCACCCCTCCACTTT. It codes for CASSLPGSPLHF.

A word on this clone: Different DNA sequences within this sample yield the same CDR3. The J gene is TRBJ1-1, the V gene TRBV9; D might be TRBD1 (5 bases). This CDR3 region has 13 residues. CDR1 is SGDLS, CDR2 YYNGEE, per germline. Trimming pared 0 bases from V and 5 bases from J, leaving 8 bases between. The CDR3 DNA follows: TGTGCCAGCAGCGTAGGGCGGGGGACTGAAGCTTTCTTT. This encodes CASSVGRGTEAFF.

A few counts support this clone. The gene calls are TRBV9 and TRBJ1-2, with D unclear. In germline, CDR1 is SGDLS, CDR2 YYNGEE. Trimming removed 0 bases from V and 2 bases from J, with 8 bases in between. The CDR3 covers 14 residues. The CDR3 loop reads CASSVGSANYGYTF. CDR3 coding DNA: TGTGCCAGCAGCGTAGGCTCCGCGAACTATGGCTACACCTTC. The whole variable domain, filled in from reference TRBV9 and TRBJ1-2, reads DSGVTQTPKHLITATGQRVTLRCSPRSGDLSVYWYQQSLDQGLQFLIQYYNGEERAKGNILERFSAQQFPDLHSELNLSSLELGDSALYFCASSVGSANYGYTFGSGTRLTVV.

The rearrangement joins TRBV2 to TRBJ1-1; no clear D. V lost 4 bases to trimming and J lost 4 bases, with 7 bases between them. The CDR3 sequence is 12 residues long. Per germline, CDR1 SNHLY and CDR2 FYNNEI. CDR3 sequence (DNA): TGTGCCAGCAGTGCCCGGGGCACTGAAGCTTTCTTT. Translated, it gives CASSARGTEAFF.

Here the CDR3 DNA reads TGCAGCGTTGAACTAGTTCTCACAGATACGCAGTATTTT. Protein sequence: CSVELVLTDTQYF. The chain joins TRBV29-1 to TRBJ2-3; no clear D gene. Germline V gene sequence: CDR1 SQVTM, CDR2 ANQGSEA. CDR3 length equals 13 residues. V gave up 2 bases and J gave up 2 bases, with 8 bases separating them.

DNA for the CDR3: TGTGCCAGCAGCAGGGGGTCGGGAAACCCCAATCAGCCCCAGCATTTT. It is translated as CASSRGSGNPNQPQHF. The chain recombines TRBV5-6 with TRBJ1-5, with D possibly being TRBD1 (6 bases). V lost 4 bases, J lost 3 bases, and 17 bases lay in between. CDR1 is SGHDT and CDR2 is YYEEEE in the germline V gene. The CDR3 runs to 16 residues.

This chain connects TRBV9 to TRBJ1-5; possible D gene TRBD1, 6 bases. From germline, CDR1 is SGDLS and CDR2 YYNGEE. The CDR3 has 14 residues. V lost 3 bases and J 5 bases, leaving 12 bases between the germline ends. The CDR3, as DNA: TGTGCCAGCAGCGCCTCTCGGACAGATCAGCCCCAGCATTTT. This encodes CASSASRTDQPQHF.

The chain combines TRBV7-9 with TRBJ2-1; D remains unclear. Germline CDR1 SEHNR, CDR2 FQNEAQ (reference sequence). The CDR3 is made up of 11 amino acids. The V end was cut by 1 base, the J end by 8 bases, with 3 bases between. CDR3 coding DNA: TGTGCCAGCAGCTTAGAGCATGAGCAGTTCTTC. Its protein product is CASSLEHEQFF.

This chain links TRBV30 with TRBJ1-6; D remains unclear. Germline assignment: CDR1 GTSNPN and CDR2 SVGIG (reference sequence). The CDR3 covers 13 residues. The V end was cut by 2 bases, the J end by 7 bases, with 9 bases between. DNA for the CDR3: TGTGCCTGGAGTCCGGCTGGGAATTCACCCCTCCACTTT. Translating it yields CAWSPAGNSPLHF.

CDR3: CASSQVRTPNSPLHF. CDR3 DNA: TGCGCCAGCAGCCAAGTCCGGACCCCAAATTCACCCCTCCACTTT. This chain joins TRBV4-1 and TRBJ1-6, with no clear D. Germline loops: CDR1 MGHRA, CDR2 YSYEKL. The germline V and J ends were trimmed by 1 base and 7 bases, with 11 bases remaining between them. The CDR3 totals 15 residues.

The chain is built from TRBV4-1 and TRBJ2-3; D tentatively fits TRBD1 or TRBD2 (6 bases each). Trimming stripped 4 bases from V and 4 bases from J, with 18 bases between. Germline CDR1 is MGHRA and CDR2 is YSYEKL. This CDR3 contains 16 residues. This CDR3 is CASSLPPVGGPDTQYF. The CDR3 nucleotides are TGCGCCAGCAGCCTTCCTCCCGTGGGGGGCCCAGATACGCAGTATTTT.

This clone showed up just a few times. J is TRBJ2-1 and V is TRBV5-1; D possibly uses TRBD1 or TRBD2 (6 bases each). Germline-derived CDR1 and CDR2 are SGHRS and YFSETQ. V was clipped by 3 bases and J by 9 bases, with 16 bases between them. This CDR3 region has 14 residues. CDR3 region: CASSSGGTRGEQFF. The CDR3 DNA reads TGCGCCAGCAGCTCCGGCGGGACACGGGGTGAGCAGTTCTTC.

This clone was recorded many times. V is TRBV7-2 and J is TRBJ2-2; the D gene is possibly TRBD1 (5 bases). Trimming removed 5 bases at V and 4 bases at J, with 8 bases between. Germline-derived CDR1 and CDR2 are SGHTA and FQGNSA. The CDR3 is made up of 13 amino acids. CDR3 coding DNA: TGTGCCAGCAGCCAGGGATTCACCGGGGAGCTGTTTTTT. It translates to CASSQGFTGELFF.

The genes are TRBV7-3 and TRBJ2-7; D might be TRBD1 (5 bases). The germline V gene has CDR1 SGHTA and CDR2 FQGTGA. Trimming left V 3 bases short and J 4 bases short, with 10 bases between. This CDR3 spans 13 amino acids. CDR3 sequence (DNA): TGTGCCAGCAGCTTTGGGGCGCGGTACGAGCAGTACTTC. Amino acids: CASSFGARYEQYF.

This chain connects TRBV5-1 to TRBJ2-1, with 8 bases aligning to TRBD2. The junction had 9 bases not matched to a gene; V was cut back by 0 bases and J by 7 bases. CDR3 size: 16 residues. CDR1 and CDR2 from the germline V gene are SGHRS and YFSETQ. This CDR3 is CASSLVSAGGKNEQFF. CDR3 DNA: TGCGCCAGCAGCTTGGTTTCGGCGGGGGGCAAGAATGAGCAGTTCTTC.

The J gene is TRBJ1-1, the V gene TRBV19; weak D call: TRBD1 (6 bases). Trimming removed 6 bases from V and 4 bases from J, with 15 bases in between. This CDR3 has 14 residues. Germline CDR1 and CDR2: LNHDA and SQIVND (reference sequence). CDR3 loop: CASREQGGATEAFF. The DNA for the CDR3 is TGTGCCAGTAGAGAACAGGGAGGTGCCACTGAAGCTTTCTTT.